Listed below are T cell receptor beta chains from one sample, sequenced in a study of control samples from healthy donors and cancer patients. This table comes from immunoSEQ multiplex PCR, and its TCRdb copy is limited to in-frame clones, with some not included. The sample consists of 200,000 or so clones, roughly nine tenths of them appearing once. Input material: blood. These receptors all come from a man aged 30-40 years in good health. The CDR3 runs from the conserved cysteine through the conserved F or W. Fields, in order: clone size, J gene, D gene, V gene, CDR3 DNA, CDR3 protein. D genes are given only for firm matches. The size field is filled for only some rows; it gives once, few, many or a size class.

clone_size: .; j_call: TRBJ1-1; d_call: TRBD1; v_call: TRBV27; cdr3_nt: TGTGCCAGCAGTTCTACAGGGGACCTGAACACTGAAGCTTTCTTT; cdr3_aa: CASSSTGDLNTEAFF
clone_size: .; j_call: TRBJ1-5; d_call: .; v_call: TRBV2; cdr3_nt: TGTGCCAGCAGTGACGGGGTGTATAGCAATCAGCCCCAGCATTTT; cdr3_aa: CASSDGVYSNQPQHF
clone_size: few; j_call: TRBJ2-1; d_call: .; v_call: TRBV2; cdr3_nt: TGTGCCAGCAGTCCAGGACGGGCCAATGAGCAGTTCTTC; cdr3_aa: CASSPGRANEQFF
clone_size: .; j_call: TRBJ2-6; d_call: .; v_call: TRBV19; cdr3_nt: TGTGCCAGTAGTATGGGGGCCTTCCCTGGGGCCAACGTCCTGACTTTC; cdr3_aa: CASSMGAFPGANVLTF
clone_size: .; j_call: TRBJ2-3; d_call: TRBD2; v_call: TRBV5-1; cdr3_nt: TGCGCCAGCAGCCTTGGACTAGCGGGGGGATTCACAGATACGCAGTATTTT; cdr3_aa: CASSLGLAGGFTDTQYF
clone_size: .; j_call: TRBJ2-6; d_call: TRBD1; v_call: TRBV7-3; cdr3_nt: TGTGCCAGCAGCCCAATGCCGACAGGGTCTGGGGCCAACGTCCTGACTTTC; cdr3_aa: CASSPMPTGSGANVLTF
clone_size: .; j_call: TRBJ1-2; d_call: TRBD1; v_call: TRBV29-1; cdr3_nt: TGCAGCGTGGCGGCCGGGACAGGGGTTCAAAGAAACTATGGCTACACCTTC; cdr3_aa: CSVAAGTGVQRNYGYTF
clone_size: .; j_call: TRBJ2-1; d_call: .; v_call: TRBV19; cdr3_nt: TGTGCCAGTAGTATACGACGGACAGACCTGAATGAGCAGTTCTTC; cdr3_aa: CASSIRRTDLNEQFF
clone_size: .; j_call: TRBJ2-3; d_call: .; v_call: TRBV2; cdr3_nt: TGTGCCAGCAGAGGGGACGGTGGGTTCACAGATACGCAGTATTTT; cdr3_aa: CASRGDGGFTDTQYF
clone_size: few; j_call: TRBJ1-1; d_call: .; v_call: TRBV28; cdr3_nt: TGTGCCAGCAGTTTAGGCACTGAAGCTTTCTTT; cdr3_aa: CASSLGTEAFF
clone_size: .; j_call: TRBJ1-2; d_call: TRBD1; v_call: TRBV5-1; cdr3_nt: TGCGCCAGCAGCTTGCGCAGGGGGCGCGACTATGGCTACACCTTC; cdr3_aa: CASSLRRGRDYGYTF
clone_size: .; j_call: TRBJ2-7; d_call: .; v_call: TRBV5-1; cdr3_nt: TGCGCCAGCAGCTTGGCCCAGGGGACCGATAGCGACGAGCAGTACTTC; cdr3_aa: CASSLAQGTDSDEQYF
clone_size: .; j_call: TRBJ2-7; d_call: .; v_call: TRBV6-1; cdr3_nt: TGTGCCAGCAGTGATTGGGGGACGGGCTACGAGCAGTACTTC; cdr3_aa: CASSDWGTGYEQYF
clone_size: .; j_call: TRBJ2-3; d_call: TRBD1; v_call: TRBV5-1; cdr3_nt: TGCGCCAGCAGCGCGGGACAGGGGGCGAAAGATACGCAGTATTTT; cdr3_aa: CASSAGQGAKDTQYF
clone_size: .; j_call: TRBJ2-7; d_call: TRBD1; v_call: TRBV5-1; cdr3_nt: TGCGCCAGCAGCTTGGCCGAGGGGGCCCCCTCCTACGAGCAGTACTTC; cdr3_aa: CASSLAEGAPSYEQYF
clone_size: .; j_call: TRBJ1-4; d_call: TRBD1; v_call: TRBV11-2; cdr3_nt: TGTGCCAGCAGAAGAACAGGGGGCGCTGAGGAAAAACTGTTTTTT; cdr3_aa: CASRRTGGAEEKLFF
clone_size: .; j_call: TRBJ1-1; d_call: TRBD1; v_call: TRBV7-9; cdr3_nt: TGTGCCAGCACCGCAGGGGGCGCGGGCACTGAAGCTTTCTTT; cdr3_aa: CASTAGGAGTEAFF
clone_size: .; j_call: TRBJ2-3; d_call: .; v_call: TRBV14; cdr3_nt: TGTGCCAGCAGCCAAGGGGGGCCGCCCACGCAGTATTTT; cdr3_aa: CASSQGGPPTQYF
clone_size: .; j_call: TRBJ2-7; d_call: .; v_call: TRBV7-2; cdr3_nt: TGTGCCAGCAGCTTAACAGTCGAGCAGTACTTC; cdr3_aa: CASSLTVEQYF
clone_size: .; j_call: TRBJ1-2; d_call: .; v_call: TRBV27; cdr3_nt: TGTGCCAGCAGTCTTGGAGCTAACTATGGCTACACCTTC; cdr3_aa: CASSLGANYGYTF
clone_size: once; j_call: TRBJ1-2; d_call: TRBD1; v_call: TRBV30; cdr3_nt: TGTGCCTGGAGTCGACAGGGCTTCTATGGCTACACCTTC; cdr3_aa: CAWSRQGFYGYTF
clone_size: .; j_call: TRBJ2-3; d_call: .; v_call: TRBV6-6; cdr3_nt: TGTGCCAGCAGTGCATCCATTTCTAGCACAGATACGCAGTATTTT; cdr3_aa: CASSASISSTDTQYF
clone_size: .; j_call: TRBJ2-3; d_call: TRBD2; v_call: TRBV6-2/TRBV6-3; cdr3_nt: TGTGCCAGCAGTGACCGACTAGCGGGGGGGCCTATAGATACGCAGTATTTT; cdr3_aa: CASSDRLAGGPIDTQYF
clone_size: .; j_call: TRBJ2-5; d_call: TRBD1; v_call: TRBV11-3; cdr3_nt: TGTGCCAGCAGCCTTGGACAGGGGTCCCGACAAGAGACCCAGTACTTC; cdr3_aa: CASSLGQGSRQETQYF
clone_size: .; j_call: TRBJ2-1; d_call: .; v_call: TRBV5-1; cdr3_nt: TGCGCCAGCAGCCGTGGGACGTCTTCTGGGGATGAGCAGTTCTTC; cdr3_aa: CASSRGTSSGDEQFF
clone_size: few; j_call: TRBJ2-1; d_call: .; v_call: TRBV21-1; cdr3_nt: TGTGCCAGCCCCCCCTCTGGGTTGGATGAGCAGTTCTTC; cdr3_aa: CASPPSGLDEQFF
clone_size: .; j_call: TRBJ2-2; d_call: .; v_call: TRBV7-6; cdr3_nt: TGTGCCAGCAGCCCCATCATGATGGAGGGGCCCGGGGAGCTGTTTTTT; cdr3_aa: CASSPIMMEGPGELFF
clone_size: .; j_call: TRBJ2-1; d_call: TRBD2; v_call: TRBV7-2; cdr3_nt: TGTGCCAGCAGCTGGACTAGCGGGGGGGCGAGGAATGAGCAGTTCTTC; cdr3_aa: CASSWTSGGARNEQFF
clone_size: .; j_call: TRBJ2-5; d_call: .; v_call: TRBV11-2; cdr3_nt: TGTGCCAGCAGCTTATGGCGACAGAACGTGGAGACCCAGTACTTC; cdr3_aa: CASSLWRQNVETQYF
clone_size: .; j_call: TRBJ1-2; d_call: .; v_call: TRBV18; cdr3_nt: TGTGCCAGCTCACCACAGGGGAACTATGGCTACACCTTC; cdr3_aa: CASSPQGNYGYTF
clone_size: .; j_call: TRBJ2-3; d_call: TRBD2; v_call: TRBV11-2; cdr3_nt: TGTGCCAGCAGCTTAGATATCGGGGGGGCCACAGATACGCAGTATTTT; cdr3_aa: CASSLDIGGATDTQYF
clone_size: .; j_call: TRBJ2-1; d_call: TRBD1; v_call: TRBV6-2/TRBV6-3; cdr3_nt: TGTGCCAGCAGTTATATTTCGCCCGTGTTACAGGGGGGCTCCTACAATGAGCAGTTCTTC; cdr3_aa: CASSYISPVLQGGSYNEQFF
clone_size: .; j_call: TRBJ1-5; d_call: .; v_call: TRBV7-2; cdr3_nt: TGTGCCAGCAGCTTACGGGGAGATCAGCCCCAGCATTTT; cdr3_aa: CASSLRGDQPQHF
clone_size: .; j_call: TRBJ2-7; d_call: TRBD1; v_call: TRBV27; cdr3_nt: TGTGCCAGCAGTTCACCCGGACAGGGGATCGGCGAGCAGTACTTC; cdr3_aa: CASSSPGQGIGEQYF
clone_size: once; j_call: TRBJ1-2; d_call: TRBD1; v_call: TRBV24-1; cdr3_nt: TGTGCCACCAGCCCCTCAGGGGGAGGATATGGCTACACCTTC; cdr3_aa: CATSPSGGGYGYTF
clone_size: .; j_call: TRBJ2-5; d_call: .; v_call: TRBV6-2/TRBV6-3; cdr3_nt: TGTGCCAGCAGTTACCAGCAGGGAGAGACCCAGTACTTC; cdr3_aa: CASSYQQGETQYF
clone_size: few; j_call: TRBJ1-6; d_call: .; v_call: TRBV2; cdr3_nt: TGTGCCAGCAGTGTAGGGGATTCACCCCTCCACTTT; cdr3_aa: CASSVGDSPLHF
clone_size: .; j_call: TRBJ2-1; d_call: .; v_call: TRBV2; cdr3_nt: TGTGCCAGCAGTGAAGTCGGCAGGAAATACAATGAGCAGTTCTTC; cdr3_aa: CASSEVGRKYNEQFF
clone_size: few; j_call: TRBJ2-3; d_call: TRBD2; v_call: TRBV2; cdr3_nt: TGTGCCAGCAGTGTTTCGGGGGGATTGTCAGATACGCAGTATTTT; cdr3_aa: CASSVSGGLSDTQYF
clone_size: .; j_call: TRBJ2-1; d_call: .; v_call: TRBV27; cdr3_nt: TGTGCCAGCAGTTTGGGGGGACTTTCCTACAATGAGCAGTTCTTC; cdr3_aa: CASSLGGLSYNEQFF
clone_size: few; j_call: TRBJ1-4; d_call: .; v_call: TRBV6-1; cdr3_nt: TGTGCCAGCAGTGAAGTGGGGTACGAAAAACTGTTTTTT; cdr3_aa: CASSEVGYEKLFF
clone_size: .; j_call: TRBJ2-3; d_call: TRBD2; v_call: TRBV11-2; cdr3_nt: TGTGCCAGCAGCACCAGATCTAGCGGGGAAGGGGTGATGGATACGCAGTATTTT; cdr3_aa: CASSTRSSGEGVMDTQYF
clone_size: .; j_call: TRBJ2-7; d_call: .; v_call: TRBV13; cdr3_nt: TGTGCCAGCAGCCCTCGGACGGGTTACGAGCAGTACTTC; cdr3_aa: CASSPRTGYEQYF
clone_size: .; j_call: TRBJ1-1; d_call: .; v_call: TRBV29-1; cdr3_nt: TGCAGCGTTGAAGGTGGGAATGGGATGGCTTTCTTT; cdr3_aa: CSVEGGNGMAFF
clone_size: .; j_call: TRBJ2-1; d_call: TRBD2; v_call: TRBV11-3; cdr3_nt: TGTGCCAGCAGCCCTCGAGCGGGGGGTAGGGATGAGCAGTTCTTC; cdr3_aa: CASSPRAGGRDEQFF
clone_size: .; j_call: TRBJ1-2; d_call: TRBD1; v_call: TRBV6-5; cdr3_nt: TGTGCCAGCAGTTATCTTGGAGGGGGCCTGATGGATGGCTACACCTTC; cdr3_aa: CASSYLGGGLMDGYTF
clone_size: .; j_call: TRBJ2-1; d_call: .; v_call: TRBV6-5; cdr3_nt: TGTGCCAGCAGTATGGGGCTGGGGAGCTACAATGAGCAGTTCTTC; cdr3_aa: CASSMGLGSYNEQFF
clone_size: .; j_call: TRBJ1-2; d_call: .; v_call: TRBV5-4; cdr3_nt: TGTGCCAGCAGCTTGGAACGGACGAACTATGGCTACACCTTC; cdr3_aa: CASSLERTNYGYTF
clone_size: once; j_call: TRBJ1-2; d_call: TRBD1; v_call: TRBV6-4; cdr3_nt: TGTGCCAGCAGACGCGACAGGGAGGGAGGCTACACCTTC; cdr3_aa: CASRRDREGGYTF
clone_size: .; j_call: TRBJ2-7; d_call: .; v_call: TRBV14; cdr3_nt: TGTGCCAGCAGCCCACCCCTTGGCAGCTCCTACGAGCAGTACTTC; cdr3_aa: CASSPPLGSSYEQYF